Listed below are T cell receptor beta chains from one sample, sequenced in a study of blood T cell repertoires in COVID-19. Assay: immunoSEQ multiplex PCR; the TCRdb copy retains only in-frame clones and omits some. The sample has roughly 250,000 clones, around nine tenths seen once. The sample was peripheral blood. These receptors originate from a man under 40 with acute or convalescent COVID-19. CDR3s include the opening cysteine and the closing phenylalanine or tryptophan. The D gene is left open where the match is weak. For some rows the clone size is stated as once, few or many, or as a class when expanded; others skip it.

>TRBV4-2|NA|TRBJ2-1|NA|17
CASSQALGQRSYNEQFF
TGTGCCAGCAGCCAAGCTTTGGGGCAGCGCTCCTACAATGAGCAGTTCTTC
>TRBV5-4|NA|TRBJ1-5|TRBD1|17
CASSLGGQGLSNQPQHF
TGTGCCAGCAGCTTGGGAGGACAGGGTTTGAGCAATCAGCCCCAGCATTTT
>TRBV21-1|NA|TRBJ2-4|NA|14
CASSTRQGVNIQYF
TGTGCCAGCAGCACTAGACAGGGGGTAAACATTCAGTACTTC
>TRBV20-1|NA|TRBJ2-1|NA|11
CSARDPNEQFF
TGCAGTGCTAGAGATCCGAATGAGCAGTTCTTC
>TRBV25-1|NA|TRBJ1-6|NA|17
CASSEGAGNSYNSPLHF
TGTGCCAGCAGTGAAGGTGCAGGGAACTCCTATAATTCACCCCTCCACTTT
>TRBV12-3/TRBV12-4|NA|TRBJ2-1|NA|13
CASVYGAGNEQFF
TGTGCCAGCGTATATGGGGCGGGGAATGAGCAGTTCTTC
>TRBV7-2|NA|TRBJ2-7|NA|12
CASSLAGYPRYF
TGTGCCAGCAGCTTAGCGGGCTACCCGCGGTACTTC
>TRBV10-2|NA|TRBJ1-1|TRBD1|15
CASSRVRTGDLRAFF
TGCGCCAGCAGCCGAGTTAGGACAGGGGATCTGAGGGCTTTCTTT
>TRBV5-1|NA|TRBJ2-5|TRBD1|15
CASKSKGALQETQYF
TGCGCCAGCAAAAGTAAGGGGGCGTTACAAGAGACCCAGTACTTC
>TRBV6-5|NA|TRBJ1-6|NA|12
CASSLINSPLHF
TGTGCCAGCAGTTTAATTAATTCACCCCTCCACTTT
>TRBV18|once|TRBJ2-7|TRBD1|14
CASLPGQTSYEQYF
TGTGCCAGCTTACCGGGACAGACCTCCTACGAGCAGTACTTC
>TRBV4-1|NA|TRBJ2-3|TRBD2|15
CASSLSSGARDTQYF
TGCGCCAGCAGCCTTTCTAGCGGGGCGAGAGATACGCAGTATTTT
>TRBV28|NA|TRBJ2-1|NA|12
CATSGRYNEQFF
TGTGCCACCTCCGGTCGTTACAATGAGCAGTTCTTC
>TRBV19|NA|TRBJ1-1|NA|13
CASTRDRSTEAFF
TGTGCCAGTACCCGCGACAGGAGCACTGAAGCTTTCTTT
>TRBV5-1|NA|TRBJ2-5|TRBD2|14
CASSLGLAQETQYF
TGCGCCAGCAGCTTGGGACTAGCGCAAGAGACCCAGTACTTC
>TRBV9|once|TRBJ2-5|TRBD2|16
CASSVGGSGTQETQYF
TGTGCCAGCAGCGTAGGAGGTAGCGGGACCCAAGAGACCCAGTACTTC